The present entry profiles one T cell receptor (beta chain) with its context. Its antigen remains unknown. Sequencing was performed with immunoSEQ multiplex PCR; in TCRdb, only in-frame clones are kept and a portion is missing. The table lists about 140,000 clones, around 93% of them singletons. The entry originates in a study of T cell responses to AZD1222 COVID-19 vaccine. The wider study: Samples with a second dose at about 4 or about 12 weeks were pooled together.

Germline V gene data show CDR1 as LGHNA and CDR2 as YSLEER. V was cut by 4 bases and J by 0 bases, with 7 bases left in between. CDR3 length: 13 residues. The study's findings and limits: Repertoires were obtained only post-peak T cell response. Donors, mostly white British, included more females; clonal diversity was possibly underestimated.

Sample: peripheral blood, taken on day 0 of AZD1222 vaccination. The V call is TRBV4-3, the J call TRBJ2-7; D might be TRBD2 (6 bases). The sequence derives from an adult in good health. The CDR3 reads CASSPGLSYEQYF. CDR3 nucleotide sequence: TGCGCCAGCAGCCCGGGACTCTCCTACGAGCAGTACTTC.